These 32 T cell receptor beta chains share one sample of origin, sequenced in a study of human T cells and chemical hapten exposure. Specified time point: patch test 2, 6 weeks after DPC sensitization. Treatment denoted: therapeutic diphenylcyclopropenone sensitization with weekly scalp DPC. TCRdb redid the calling of the RACE reads with MiXCR, one entry per CDR3 protein. The sample carries more than 110,000 distinct CDR3 sequences, over 9.5% recorded once. This material consisted of whole blood, taken in connection with sensitization to the hapten diphenylcyclopropenone (DPC). Receptors originate from a woman aged 45-65 years with alopecia areata. Some clones in this sample may be carry-over from other donors' samples.

This clonotype was counted between two and nine times. The CDR3 sequence is CASSLRPTAPYEQYF. In nucleotides, the CDR3 is TGTGCCAGCAGTTTAAGGCCGACAGCCCCCTACGAGCAGTACTTC. V and J are TRBV12-3 or TRBV12-4 and TRBJ2-7; the D gene is possibly TRBD1 (5 bases). CDR3 size: 15 residues. V gave up 2 bases and J gave up 2 bases, with 13 bases separating them.

This clonotype occurred a few times. V and J are TRBV19 and TRBJ2-1, with D perhaps TRBD2 (6 bases). Trimming removed 3 bases from V and 6 bases from J, with 9 bases in between. Per the germline V gene, CDR1 is LNHDA and CDR2 is SQIVND (reference sequence). The CDR3 spans 13 residues. The CDR3 here is CASSIGGANEQFF. CDR3 bases: TGTGCCAGTAGTATTGGAGGGGCCAATGAGCAGTTCTTC.

This clonotype was observed a few times. One end of the junction fails to match germline, which may point to a read error. V usage is TRBV20-1 and J usage is TRBJ2-3; 9 bases match TRBD1. The CDR3 runs to 15 residues. Germline V gene lookup returns CDR1 DFQATT and CDR2 SNEGSKA (reference sequence). DNA for the CDR3: TGCAGTGCTCCCAGAGGGGACAGGGACACAGATACGCAGTGTTTT. Translated, it gives CSAPRGDRDTDTQCF.

This clonotype was picked up a small number of times. The rearrangement uses TRBV6-5 and TRBJ2-5; 14 bases agree with TRBD2. After removal of 0 bases from V and 1 base from J, the junction contained 4 bases not matched to a gene. The CDR3 extends over 18 amino acids. Germline CDR1 and CDR2: MNHEY and SVGAGI. This chain's CDR3 is CASSYSGTSGRGQETQYF. The CDR3 bases are TGTGCCAGCAGTTACTCGGGGACTAGCGGGAGAGGCCAAGAGACCCAGTACTTC.

This clonotype showed up just a few times. V and J are TRBV6-2 or TRBV6-3 and TRBJ2-1; D is perhaps TRBD2 (6 bases). V was pared by 2 bases and J by 7 bases, with 12 bases between. Per germline, CDR1 MNHEY and CDR2 SVGEGT. This CDR3 spans 14 amino acids. The CDR3 here is CASSYGGRRNEQFF. The DNA of the CDR3 is TGTGCCAGCAGTTACGGGGGGAGGAGGAATGAGCAGTTCTTC.

The V call is TRBV20-1, the J call TRBJ1-5; 8 positions match TRBD1. This CDR3 has 15 residues. The junction had 12 bases not matched to a gene; V was cut back by 0 bases and J by 11 bases. From germline, CDR1 is DFQATT and CDR2 SNEGSKA (reference sequence). CDR3 nucleotides: TGCAGTGCTAGAGATGCGAGACAGGGGCGCAGGGCCCAGCATTTT. Translated: CSARDARQGRRAQHF.

CDR3 nucleotides: TGTGCCAGCAGTTTTGATGGTAAGACTGAAGCTTTCTTT. It yields the protein CASSFDGKTEAFF. The chain recombines TRBV12-3 or TRBV12-4 with TRBJ1-1; no reliable D call. Trimming pared 3 bases from V and 5 bases from J, leaving 10 bases between. The CDR3 extends over 13 amino acids.

The CDR3 reads CASSYGRDQPQHF. DNA for the CDR3: TGTGCCAGCAGTTATGGTCGGGATCAGCCCCAGCATTTT. The gene calls are TRBV6-5 and TRBJ1-5, with D unclear. The V gene's germline CDR1 is MNHEY and CDR2 SVGAGI. The V end was cut by 3 bases, the J end by 5 bases, with 8 bases between. The CDR3 sequence is 13 residues long.

The J gene is TRBJ2-7, the V gene TRBV2, with D unclear. The V end was cut by 7 bases, the J end by 4 bases, with 14 bases between. The CDR3 is 13 amino acids. CDR1 SNHLY and CDR2 FYNNEI come from the germline V gene. The CDR3 sequence: CASTQESRYEQYF. The CDR3 coding sequence is TGTGCCAGCACCCAAGAGTCTAGATACGAGCAGTACTTC.

This clonotype was picked up many times. This chain links TRBV11-3 with TRBJ1-1; D is perhaps TRBD1 (6 bases). Trimming left V 5 bases short and J 4 bases short, with 14 bases between. Germline V gives CDR1 SGHNT, CDR2 YENEEA. There are 14 residues in the CDR3. DNA of the CDR3: TGTGCCAGCAGCCCCAGGGGCGGGTTCACTGAAGCTTTCTTT. It yields the protein CASSPRGGFTEAFF. Variable domain in full (rest from reference TRBV11-3 and TRBJ1-1): EAGVVQSPRYKIIEKKQPVAFWCNPISGHNTLYWYLQNLGQGPELLIRYENEEAVDDSQLPKDRFSAERLKGVDSTLKIQPAELGDSAVYLCASSPRGGFTEAFFGQGTRLTVV.

The CDR3 bases are TGTGCCATCAGTCCGGGCAATGAGCAGTTCTTC. Translation: CAISPGNEQFF. V gene TRBV10-3 combines with J gene TRBJ2-1; D uncertain. CDR1 and CDR2 (germline): ENHRY, SYGVKD. The CDR3 is 11 amino acids. V dropped 5 bases and J dropped 6 bases, with 5 bases sitting between them.

The chain joins TRBV20-1 to TRBJ2-7, with 10 bases that match TRBD2. This CDR3 region has 13 residues. CDR1 and CDR2 (germline): DFQATT, SNEGSKA (reference sequence). J gave up 4 bases and V 2 bases, and 2 bases lay outside the gene matches. CDR3 loop: CSARLAGVYEQYF. The CDR3 nucleotides are TGCAGTGCTAGACTAGCGGGAGTATACGAGCAGTACTTC.

There are many counts of this clonotype. The V and J genes are TRBV7-2 and TRBJ2-1, with D perhaps TRBD2 (5 bases). The length of the CDR3 is 15 residues. Per germline, CDR1 SGHTA and CDR2 FQGNSA. Trimming cost V 6 bases and J 0 bases, with 12 bases left between them. CDR3 region: CASRLTRSSYNEQFF. The CDR3 DNA sequence: TGTGCCAGCAGACTTACTAGGAGCTCCTACAATGAGCAGTTCTTC.

V and J are TRBV7-3 and TRBJ2-1; D uncertain. Looked up from germline, CDR1 is SGHTA and CDR2 is FQGTGA. The V gene lost 1 base and the J gene lost 10 bases, with 17 bases spanning the gap. The CDR3 covers 15 residues. CDR3 residues: CASSLSRSAVGEQFF. CDR3 DNA: TGTGCCAGCAGCTTAAGTCGGAGTGCCGTCGGAGAGCAGTTCTTC.

This clonotype came up a few times. This rearrangement joins TRBV5-1 to TRBJ2-2; no firm D call. Trimming cost V 1 base and J 6 bases, with 19 bases left between them. This CDR3 has 17 amino acids. Looked up from germline, CDR1 is SGHRS and CDR2 is YFSETQ. The CDR3 spells CASSLRPGREQAGELFF. In DNA form, the CDR3 reads TGCGCCAGCAGCTTGCGTCCCGGACGAGAACAAGCCGGGGAGCTGTTTTTT. Drawing the rest from reference TRBV5-1 and TRBJ2-2, the complete variable domain is KAGVTQTPRYLIKTRGQQVTLSCSPISGHRSVSWYQQTPGQGLQFLFEYFSETQRNKGNFPGRFSGRQFSNSRSEMNVSTLELGDSALYLCASSLRPGREQAGELFFGEGSRLTVL.

There are many counts of this clonotype. The CDR3 coding sequence is TGTGCCTGGAGTAGGGCGGGAGGCGCGAACACCGGGGAGCTGTTTTTT. This translates into CAWSRAGGANTGELFF. The V and J genes are TRBV30 and TRBJ2-2; 8 positions match TRBD2. Germline CDR1 is GTSNPN and CDR2 is SVGIG (reference sequence). The CDR3 is made up of 16 amino acids. The J segment lost 0 bases and the V segment lost 2 bases, leaving 5 bases of the junction unmatched.

This rearrangement joins TRBV4-3 to TRBJ2-3; 7 nucleotides agree with TRBD2. There are 17 residues in the CDR3. The J segment lost 0 bases and the V segment lost 3 bases, leaving 9 bases of the junction unmatched. Germline lookup yields CDR1 LGHNA and CDR2 YSLEER. Here the CDR3 reads CASSQDSSGLSTDTQYF. The CDR3 nucleotides read TGCGCCAGCAGCCAGGATTCTAGCGGCCTTAGCACAGATACGCAGTATTTT.

As concerns this clonotype: This sequence may be a read error, since a much larger clone differs from it by one base. The V gene is TRBV6-5, the J gene TRBJ2-2; 7 nucleotides match TRBD1. Germline V gene data show CDR1 as MNHEY and CDR2 as SVGAGI. The CDR3 totals 17 residues. The CDR3 coding sequence is TGTGCCAACAGTTATCGGTCGACAGGGAAGAACACCGGGGAGCTGTTTTTT. This gives the protein CANSYRSTGKNTGELFF.

This rearrangement joins TRBV6-2 or TRBV6-3 to TRBJ1-6, with D unclear. The germline gives CDR1 MNHEY, CDR2 SVGEGT. The V end was cut by 0 bases, the J end by 9 bases, with 12 bases between. The CDR3 covers 15 residues. The CDR3 sequence: CASSYSAWNASPLHF. For the CDR3, the DNA is TGTGCCAGCAGTTACTCGGCCTGGAATGCTTCACCCCTCCACTTT.

Ten or more counts support this clonotype. The rearrangement joins TRBV18 to TRBJ1-2; D may be TRBD1 (6 bases). Trimming shortened V by 3 bases and J by 5 bases, and 10 bases separated the two germline ends. This CDR3 contains 13 residues. The germline V gene has CDR1 KGHSH and CDR2 LQKENI. DNA of the CDR3: TGTGCCAGCTCACCGGACAGAGATTATGGCTACACCTTC. Translating gives CASSPDRDYGYTF.

V is TRBV29-1 and J is TRBJ2-5, with D possibly called TRBD1 or TRBD2 (6 bases each). Germline V gene lookup returns CDR1 SQVTM and CDR2 ANQGSEA. CDR3 length equals 13 residues. Trimming removed 6 bases from V and 3 bases from J, with 14 bases in between. CDR3 DNA sequence: TGCAGCGTCGCGGGACATTATAAAGAGACCCAGTACTTC. Its protein is CSVAGHYKETQYF.

The V and J genes are TRBV9 and TRBJ2-2; D is ambiguous. Trimming took off 4 bases at V and 5 bases at J, with 9 bases between the two ends. The CDR3 has 13 amino acids. CDR1 is SGDLS and CDR2 is YYNGEE in the germline V gene. CDR3 amino acids: CASSPPRTGELFF. CDR3 coding DNA: TGTGCCAGCAGCCCCCCCAGAACCGGGGAGCTGTTTTTT. Supplemented by reference TRBV9 and TRBJ2-2, the full variable domain reads DSGVTQTPKHLITATGQRVTLRCSPRSGDLSVYWYQQSLDQGLQFLIQYYNGEERAKGNILERFSAQQFPDLHSELNLSSLELGDSALYFCASSPPRTGELFFGEGSRLTVL.

This clonotype was detected many times. The V and J genes are TRBV28 and TRBJ2-5; 9 bases align to TRBD2. V shed 2 bases, J shed 9 bases, and the junction held 16 bases outside the gene matches. CDR3 length equals 17 residues. Germline V gives CDR1 MDHEN, CDR2 SYDVKM. CDR3 sequence: CASSLGGAGGQEWAQYF. The CDR3 DNA is TGTGCCAGCAGTTTAGGCGGAGCGGGAGGACAAGAGTGGGCCCAGTACTTC.

This clonotype appeared many times. V is TRBV7-9 and J is TRBJ2-3; D may be TRBD2 (5 bases). Germline lookup yields CDR1 SEHNR and CDR2 FQNEAQ (reference sequence). CDR3 length: 15 residues. The V end was cut by 4 bases, the J end by 5 bases, with 16 bases between. The CDR3 here is CASSSLQPSLDTQYF. The CDR3 DNA reads as TGTGCCAGCAGCTCTCTCCAACCTAGCCTAGATACGCAGTATTTT.

This clonotype was counted a few times. This chain joins TRBV11-2 and TRBJ2-2; 11 bases fit TRBD2. The J segment lost 2 bases and the V segment lost 6 bases, leaving 5 bases of the junction unmatched. Germline CDR1 is SGHAT and CDR2 is FQNNGV. CDR3 length: 16 residues. CDR3 amino acids: CASSRTSGHNTGELFF. DNA of the CDR3: TGTGCCAGCAGTCGGACTAGCGGGCATAACACCGGGGAGCTGTTTTTT.

This clonotype came up a few times. The chain carries TRBV29-1 and TRBJ2-3; TRBD1 aligns across 7 bases. Germline CDR1 and CDR2: SQVTM and ANQGSEA. Losses at the gene ends were 6 bases for V and 3 bases for J; bases not matched to a gene: 12. CDR3 length equals 15 residues. The CDR3 region has the DNA TGCAGCGTGGGTGAGACAGGGAGCAGTACAGATACGCAGTATTTT. As protein: CSVGETGSSTDTQYF.

V gene TRBV29-1 combines with J gene TRBJ2-5; D gene unclear. V lost 5 bases to trimming and J lost 5 bases, with 12 bases between them. Per the germline V gene, CDR1 is SQVTM and CDR2 is ANQGSEA. The CDR3 length is 12 residues. The CDR3 DNA follows: TGCAGCGTTTGGTTGGCCGGGGAGACCCAGTACTTC. Encoded protein: CSVWLAGETQYF.

At least ten counts were recorded for this clonotype. The J gene is TRBJ2-3, the V gene TRBV7-9; TRBD2 matches 12 bases. Looked up from germline, CDR1 is SEHNR and CDR2 is FQNEAQ (reference sequence). V shed 5 bases, J shed 1 base, and the junction held 4 bases outside the gene matches. There are 16 residues in the CDR3. The DNA of the CDR3 is TGTGCCAGCAGCGGCCGGACTAGCGGGGGCACAGATACGCAGTATTTT. Its protein product is CASSGRTSGGTDTQYF.

This clonotype occurred many times. The chain is built from TRBV11-2 and TRBJ2-5; 11 nucleotides align to TRBD2. Germline CDR1 is SGHAT and CDR2 is FQNNGV. The CDR3 length is 16 residues. The junction had 8 bases not matched to a gene; V was cut back by 3 bases and J by 5 bases. The CDR3 nucleotides are TGTGCCAGCAGCTTTGATAGCGGGAGGGCCGGGGAGACCCAGTACTTC. Its protein product is CASSFDSGRAGETQYF.

Only a few counts were recorded for this clonotype. The rearrangement joins TRBV24-1 to TRBJ2-3; D tentatively fits TRBD1 or TRBD2 (5 bases each). The ends were cut back, 7 bases at V and 1 base at J, with 17 bases in the middle. The CDR3 loop spans 16 amino acids. Germline V gene lookup returns CDR1 KGHDR and CDR2 SFDVKD. The CDR3 spells CATRGRPGTGTDTQYF. CDR3 nucleotides: TGTGCCACCAGAGGGAGACCCGGGACGGGCACAGATACGCAGTATTTT.

The sample holds a few counts of this clonotype. This rearrangement joins TRBV4-1 to TRBJ2-7, with 9 bases matching TRBD2. This CDR3 has 16 amino acids. The germline gives CDR1 MGHRA, CDR2 YSYEKL. With V trimmed by 0 bases and J by 9 bases, 12 bases remained unmatched. CDR3: CASSQDTGLAHGRQYF. The CDR3 DNA sequence: TGCGCCAGCAGCCAAGATACGGGACTAGCACATGGACGGCAGTACTTC.

This clonotype has just a few counts. The chain couples TRBV29-1 to TRBJ2-7, with 7 bases lining up with TRBD1. V dropped 6 bases and J dropped 5; count of bases not matched to a gene: 13. The CDR3 is made up of 14 amino acids. Germline V gene lookup returns CDR1 SQVTM and CDR2 ANQGSEA. CDR3 region: CSVDMTGTANEQYF. The CDR3 DNA reads as TGCAGCGTGGATATGACAGGGACCGCCAACGAGCAGTACTTC.